The subject of this entry is one TCR beta chain. What it binds is unknown. This entry is derived from a study of post-analysis software for immune sequencing data. The CDR3 covers 13 residues. Germline V CDR1 and CDR2: SQVTM, ANQGSEA. Trimming cost V 5 bases and J 7 bases, with 15 bases left between them. Prepared TCR beta cDNA libraries contained unique molecular identifiers. TCRdb fed the PCR reads into MiXCR, producing one record per CDR3 protein. Among fewer than 900,000 distinct CDR3 sequences listed, 40% to 55% were seen once. Study-wide results and limits: Four or five TRBV segments were significantly more frequent in patients than in controls. TRBV5-6, TRBV5-1 and TRBV20-1 were among these segments.

V gene TRBV29-1 combines with J gene TRBJ2-1; tentative D call: TRBD1 (5 bases). Input material: blood. This sequence originates from a girl between 10 and 17 years old with multiple sclerosis. DNA of the CDR3: TGCAGCGTTTCAGGGCAATACGGAAATGAGCAGTTCTTC. Protein sequence: CSVSGQYGNEQFF.